This T cell receptor beta chain was recorded in a study of T-cell memory formation after mild COVID-19. Study-level information: TCR clusters largely stayed donor specific.

The CDR3 has 15 residues. The V and J ends lost 7 bases and 5 bases, in that order; junction bases with no gene match: 9. The germline CDR1 and CDR2 sequences are LNHDA and SQIVND (reference sequence). Study-wide results and limits: There were some responding clones in pre-infection memory, which suggested that cross-reactive memory had joined. CD4+ contracting clones were found mainly in CM and EM, and CD8+ ones in EMRA.

TCRdb recomputed calls from the 5' RACE reads with MiXCR, one row per CDR3 protein. The table shows approximately 250,000 distinct CDR3 sequences, with 16% occurring only once. Of note for this clonotype: Its target is not known.

The rearrangement joins TRBV19 to TRBJ2-2, with TRBD1 identical over 8 bases. This TCR came from a man aged 18 to 29 who had mild COVID-19 (a few samples of this study predate the infection). Cell type and time point are not known. The sequenced material came from PBMCs or a T cell subset sorted from them (not recorded which). The CDR3 nucleotides are TGTGCCAGTACCCTTGGGGACAGGTCAACCGGGGAGCTGTTTTTT. Translating it yields CASTLGDRSTGELFF.